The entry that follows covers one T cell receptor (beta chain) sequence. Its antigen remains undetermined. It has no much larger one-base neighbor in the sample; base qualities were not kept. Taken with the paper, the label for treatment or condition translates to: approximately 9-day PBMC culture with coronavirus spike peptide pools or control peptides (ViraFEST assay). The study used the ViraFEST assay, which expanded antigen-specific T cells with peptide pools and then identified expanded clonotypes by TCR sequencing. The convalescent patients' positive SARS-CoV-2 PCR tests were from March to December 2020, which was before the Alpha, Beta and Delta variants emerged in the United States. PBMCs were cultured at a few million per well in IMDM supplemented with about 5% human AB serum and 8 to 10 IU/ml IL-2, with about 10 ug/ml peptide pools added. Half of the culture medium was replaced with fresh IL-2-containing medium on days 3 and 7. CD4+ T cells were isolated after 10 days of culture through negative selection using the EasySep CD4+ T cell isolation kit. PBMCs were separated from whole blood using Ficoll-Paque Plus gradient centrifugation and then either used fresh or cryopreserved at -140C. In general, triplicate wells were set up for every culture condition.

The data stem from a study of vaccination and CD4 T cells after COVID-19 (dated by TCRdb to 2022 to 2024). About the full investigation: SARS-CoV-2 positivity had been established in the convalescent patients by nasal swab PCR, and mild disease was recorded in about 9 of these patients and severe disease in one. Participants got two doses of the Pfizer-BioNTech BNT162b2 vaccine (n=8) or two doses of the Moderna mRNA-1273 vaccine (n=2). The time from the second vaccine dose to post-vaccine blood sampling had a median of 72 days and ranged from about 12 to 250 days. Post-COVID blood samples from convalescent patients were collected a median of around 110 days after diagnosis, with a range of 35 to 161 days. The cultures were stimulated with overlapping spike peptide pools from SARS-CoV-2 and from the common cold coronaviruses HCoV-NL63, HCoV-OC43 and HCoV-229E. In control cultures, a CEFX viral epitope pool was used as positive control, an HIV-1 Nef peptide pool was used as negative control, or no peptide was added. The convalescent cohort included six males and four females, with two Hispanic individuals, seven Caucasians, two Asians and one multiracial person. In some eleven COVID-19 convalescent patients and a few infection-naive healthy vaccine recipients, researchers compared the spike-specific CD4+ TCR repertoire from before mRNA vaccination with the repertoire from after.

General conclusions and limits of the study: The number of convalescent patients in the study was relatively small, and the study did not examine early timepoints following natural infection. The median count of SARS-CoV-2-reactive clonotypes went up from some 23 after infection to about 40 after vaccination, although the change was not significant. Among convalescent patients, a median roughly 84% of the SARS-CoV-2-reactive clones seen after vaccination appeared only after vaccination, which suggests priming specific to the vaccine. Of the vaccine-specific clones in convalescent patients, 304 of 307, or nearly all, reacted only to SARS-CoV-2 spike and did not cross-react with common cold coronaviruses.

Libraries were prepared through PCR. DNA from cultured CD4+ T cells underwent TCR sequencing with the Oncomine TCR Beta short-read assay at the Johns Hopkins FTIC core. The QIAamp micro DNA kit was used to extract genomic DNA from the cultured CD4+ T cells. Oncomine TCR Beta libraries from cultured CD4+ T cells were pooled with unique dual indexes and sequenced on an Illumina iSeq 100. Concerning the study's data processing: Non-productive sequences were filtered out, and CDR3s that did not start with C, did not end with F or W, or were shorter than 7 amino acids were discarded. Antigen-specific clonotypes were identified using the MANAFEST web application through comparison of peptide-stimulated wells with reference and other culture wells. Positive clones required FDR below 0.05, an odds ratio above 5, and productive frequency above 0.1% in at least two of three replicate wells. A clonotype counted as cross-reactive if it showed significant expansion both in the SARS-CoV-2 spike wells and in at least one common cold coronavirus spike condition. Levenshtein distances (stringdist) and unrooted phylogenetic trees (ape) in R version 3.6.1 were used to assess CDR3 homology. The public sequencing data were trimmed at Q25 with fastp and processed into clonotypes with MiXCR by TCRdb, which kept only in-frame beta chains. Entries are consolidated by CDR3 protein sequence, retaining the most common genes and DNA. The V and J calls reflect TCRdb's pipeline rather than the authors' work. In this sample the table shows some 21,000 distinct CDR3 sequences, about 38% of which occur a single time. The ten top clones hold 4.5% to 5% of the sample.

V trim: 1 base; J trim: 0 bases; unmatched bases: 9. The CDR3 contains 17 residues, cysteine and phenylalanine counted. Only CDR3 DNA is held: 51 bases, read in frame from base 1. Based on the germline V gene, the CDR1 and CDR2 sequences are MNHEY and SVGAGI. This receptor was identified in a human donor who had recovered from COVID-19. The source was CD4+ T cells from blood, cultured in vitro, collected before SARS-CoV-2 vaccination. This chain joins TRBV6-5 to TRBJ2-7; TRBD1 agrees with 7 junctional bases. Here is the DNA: TGTGCCAGCAGTTACTACCGTCAGGGGGTCTTCTCCTACGAGCAGTACTTC. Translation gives CASSYYRQGVFSYEQYF.